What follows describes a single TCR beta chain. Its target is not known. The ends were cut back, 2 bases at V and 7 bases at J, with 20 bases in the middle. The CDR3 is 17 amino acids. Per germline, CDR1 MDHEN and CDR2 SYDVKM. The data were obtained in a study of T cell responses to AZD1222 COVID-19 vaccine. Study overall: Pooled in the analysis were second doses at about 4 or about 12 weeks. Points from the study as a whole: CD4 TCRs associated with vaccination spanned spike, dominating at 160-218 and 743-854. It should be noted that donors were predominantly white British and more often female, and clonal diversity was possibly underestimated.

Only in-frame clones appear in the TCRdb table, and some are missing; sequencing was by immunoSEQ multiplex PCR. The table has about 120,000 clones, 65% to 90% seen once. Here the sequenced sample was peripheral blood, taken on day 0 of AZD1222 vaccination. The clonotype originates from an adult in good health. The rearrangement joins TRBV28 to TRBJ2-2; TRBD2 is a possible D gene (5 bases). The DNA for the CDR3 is TGTGCCAGCAGTTTAGCGGGTCGGCTTCCCACACACGGGGAGCTGTTTTTT. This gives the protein CASSLAGRLPTHGELFF.